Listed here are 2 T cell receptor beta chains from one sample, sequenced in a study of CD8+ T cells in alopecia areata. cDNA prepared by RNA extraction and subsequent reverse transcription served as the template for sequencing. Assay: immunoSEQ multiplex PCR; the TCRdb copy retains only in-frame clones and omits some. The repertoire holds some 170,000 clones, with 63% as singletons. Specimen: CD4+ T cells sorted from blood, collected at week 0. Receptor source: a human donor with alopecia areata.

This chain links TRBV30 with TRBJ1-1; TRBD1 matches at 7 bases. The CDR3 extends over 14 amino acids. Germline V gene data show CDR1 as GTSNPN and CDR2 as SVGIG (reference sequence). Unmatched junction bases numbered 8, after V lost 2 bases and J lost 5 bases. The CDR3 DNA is TGTGCCTGGAGTATGACAGGGAAGGCTACTGAAGCTTTCTTT. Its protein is CAWSMTGKATEAFF.

In DNA, the CDR3 is TGTGCCAGCAAGGGCACCGGCGACAGGGGATACTCTGGGGCCAACGTCCTGACTTTC. Translated: CASKGTGDRGYSGANVLTF. This chain connects TRBV2 to TRBJ2-6; 8 nucleotides line up with TRBD1. Germline V gives CDR1 SNHLY, CDR2 FYNNEI. The CDR3 is 19 residues long. The V gene end was trimmed by 7 bases and the J gene end by 0 bases; junction bases not matched to a gene: 14. The full variable domain, its missing parts supplied by reference TRBV2 and TRBJ2-6, is EPEVTQTPSHQVTQMGQEVILRCVPISNHLYFYWYRQILGQKVEFLVSFYNNEISEKSEIFDDQFSVERPDGSNFTLKIRSTKLEDSAMYFCASKGTGDRGYSGANVLTFGAGSRLTVL.